This T cell receptor beta chain derives from a study of T cell responses to AZD1222 COVID-19 vaccine. TCRdb's table, derived via immunoSEQ multiplex PCR, lists solely in-frame clones and lacks some. This repertoire shows about 120,000 clones, roughly nine tenths found once; its top ten account for roughly 4.7%. Trimming removed 4 bases at V and 2 bases at J, with 14 bases between. Germline V gene sequence: CDR1 MGHRA, CDR2 YSYEKL. This CDR3 region has 15 residues. This specimen consisted of peripheral blood, obtained on day 0 of AZD1222 vaccination. The sequence came from an adult in good health. This chain joins TRBV4-1 and TRBJ1-2, with D unresolved. In nucleotides, the CDR3 is TGCGCCAGCAGCCTCGAACCTGACGGAAACTATGGCTACACCTTC. Translated, it gives CASSLEPDGNYGYTF.